Each of the 6 T cell receptor beta chains below was sequenced from the same sample in a study of blood T cells in healthy people across ages. A sample-barcoded 5' primer and a J-beta primer mix were used in a second PCR of roughly 6 to 11 cycles. Using its own MiXCR run on the 5' RACE reads, TCRdb lists one record per CDR3 protein. The table has roughly 570,000 distinct CDR3 sequences, 25% to 30% seen once; the top ten hold around 20%. Input material: blood. These receptors came from a woman between 65 and 79 years old in good health.

This clonotype was counted many times. The V call is TRBV7-2, the J call TRBJ1-2; 7 positions match TRBD1. The CDR3 runs 13 residues. V shed 4 bases, J shed 3 bases, and the junction held 2 bases outside the gene matches. Germline CDR1 is SGHTA and CDR2 is FQGNSA. This CDR3 is CASSSGQDYGYTF. CDR3 DNA sequence: TGTGCCAGCAGCTCCGGACAGGACTATGGCTACACCTTC.

The chain has TRBV6-1 and TRBJ1-2, with 7 bases matching TRBD1. The CDR3 is 16 residues long. CDR1 and CDR2 (germline): MNHNS, SASEGT. The J segment lost 0 bases and the V segment lost 6 bases, leaving 10 bases of the junction unmatched. The DNA for the CDR3 is TGTGCCAGCAGCCCCTGGGGCAGGGGGGCTAACTATGGCTACACCTTC. Protein sequence: CASSPWGRGANYGYTF.

This clonotype has only a few counts. This chain uses TRBV7-9 with TRBJ1-2; D is perhaps TRBD1 (5 bases). Germline V gives CDR1 SEHNR, CDR2 FQNEAQ (reference sequence). The CDR3 is 16 amino acids. The germline V and J ends were trimmed by 5 bases and 0 bases, with 16 bases remaining between them. The CDR3 reads CASSPEYRGSNYGYTF. The CDR3 coding sequence is TGTGCCAGCAGCCCCGAGTATAGGGGATCTAACTATGGCTACACCTTC. Complete variable domain (other parts from reference TRBV7-9 and TRBJ1-2): DTGVSQNPRHKITKRGQNVTFRCDPISEHNRLYWYRQTLGQGPEFLTYFQNEAQLEKSRLLSDRFSAERPKGSFSTLEIQRTEQGDSAMYLCASSPEYRGSNYGYTFGSGTRLTVV.

This clonotype has just a few counts. This sequence joins TRBV25-1 and TRBJ1-5, with a possible D match to TRBD1 (6 bases). This CDR3 has 16 residues. CDR1 and CDR2 (germline): MGHDK, SYGVNS. The ends were cut back, 0 bases at V and 2 bases at J, with 11 bases in the middle. The CDR3 here is CASSEYGGAGNQPQHF. CDR3 nucleotides: TGTGCCAGCAGTGAATATGGGGGGGCAGGCAATCAGCCCCAGCATTTT.

This clonotype has only a few counts. The CDR3 DNA reads as TGCGCCAGCAGCCGTACCGGGACAGGGGGCGAGGATGGCTACACCTTC. Its translation: CASSRTGTGGEDGYTF. The gene calls are TRBV5-1 and TRBJ1-2, with 12 bases matching TRBD1. Germline V gene sequence: CDR1 SGHRS, CDR2 YFSETQ. The CDR3 is 16 amino acids. The trim removed 4 bases at V and 6 bases at J, leaving 10 bases unmatched.

The gene calls are TRBV5-5 and TRBJ1-1, with TRBD1 matching over 7 bases. Germline V gene sequence: CDR1 SGHKS, CDR2 YYEKEE (reference sequence). Unmatched junction bases numbered 7, after V lost 1 base and J lost 1 base. CDR3 length: 16 amino acids. The CDR3 nucleotides read TGTGCCAGCAGCTTGACAGGGGTGGGTACGAACACTGAAGCTTTCTTT. Translation gives CASSLTGVGTNTEAFF.